The clone carrying this TCR beta chain was detected a few times. This sample is part of a study of regulatory T cells in long-lasting Graves disease. The time point: newly diagnosed GD, antithyroid drugs for less than 3 months. From PBMCs, RNA was extracted and then used to make the TCR library. Libraries of TCR beta came from iRepertoire HTBI primers plus Arm-PCR of CDR3 regions. TCRdb used MiXCR to reprocess the multiplex PCR reads, holding one entry per CDR3 protein. This sample has about 430,000 distinct CDR3 sequences, with approximately 16% found just once. In addition, the sample was reused for a study of T cells in Graves' hyperthyroidism and ophthalmopathy. As reported in that work: The HTBI primer set drove a first-round RT-PCR of the TCR CDR3.

This TCR came from a woman aged 40 to 50 with Graves disease. The material sequenced was peripheral blood mononuclear cells (PBMCs), taken at new diagnosis, from a patient treated with antithyroid drugs.

This chain's CDR3 is CASSLTGANYEQYF. DNA of the CDR3: TGTGCCAGCTCCCTGACAGGGGCGAATTACGAGCAGTACTTC. The V call is TRBV18, the J call TRBJ2-7; 8 bases are shared with TRBD1. Germline-derived CDR1 and CDR2 are KGHSH and LQKENI. The CDR3 is 14 amino acids. With V trimmed by 6 bases and J by 4 bases, 8 bases remained unmatched.